Below, one TCR beta chain is given with its context. The clone's antigen remains unknown. No quality values exist for individual bases; no much larger clone is one base distant. This entry comes from a study of blood T cell repertoires in COVID-19 (dated by TCRdb to the early 2020s). The study in broad terms: Collaborator samples came from the United States, Italy and Spain and covered acute and convalescent phases of COVID-19. The prospective study material was composed of cDNA or gDNA derived from T cells, B-cell-depleted T cells, or PBMCs. Samples came from the ongoing ImmuneRACE study (first 160 participants) plus 1,254 subjects from 6 global collaborators. The sample metadata nearly always contained a de-identified subject ID, COVID-19 status, age in years and sex. The repertoires were released in a freely available public database intended as a resource for research on the immune response to SARS-CoV-2. Deeply sampled blood TCRbeta repertoires from subjects exposed to, actively infected with, or recovered from COVID-19 were included in the dataset. Where available, HLA class I and class II types were obtained from metadata supplied by the sample provider rather than from assay-based typing.

The CDR3 numbers 15 residues from cysteine through phenylalanine. Only the CDR3 DNA stays, 45 bases, in frame from base 1. According to the germline V gene, CDR1 reads LGHNA and CDR2 reads YNFKEQ. V and J lose 1 base and 10 bases, and a span of 16 bases separates them. Whole blood was collected in K2EDTA tubes by collaborating institutions according to the institutions' own protocols. Collaborator samples were shipped for TCRbeta analysis as frozen whole blood, isolated PBMCs, or DNA extracted from either sample type. TCRbeta CDR3 regions were amplified from genomic DNA by means of the immunoSEQ Assay, a bias-controlled multiplex PCR. The authors processed their data as follows. Within the assay, amplification of reference gene primers was used to estimate how many nucleated cells each sample contained. Sequence reads were collapsed and filtered to measure the absolute abundance of every unique TCRbeta CDR3 rearrangement. Productive Simpson clonality was computed per sample as the square root of Simpson's diversity index over productive rearrangements. The clones in this table, taken by TCRdb from immuneACCESS, are in-frame only. Not every clone is retained; where verified, under half of the shortfall comes from an unresolved V gene, and the cause of the rest is unknown. V and J calls and clone size come straight from that table; D and trimming were deduced from the DNA. A total of hundreds of thousands of clones appear in this sample, approximately 90% of them only once. The biggest ten clones account for about 0.26% of the sample.

Beyond this particular receptor, the publication reports: The quantity of clinical and demographic metadata differed by source and by participant and was supplied without curation.

Source material: peripheral blood. The V and J segments used are TRBV4-2 and TRBJ1-4, with a weak D call of TRBD1 (6 bases match). The receptor was derived from a woman younger than 35 with acute or convalescent COVID-19. The DNA sequence follows: TGTGCCAGCAGCCAAGGGATTGGGGACACTGGAAAACTGTTTTTT. This translates into CASSQGIGDTGKLFF.